These 6 T cell receptor beta chains came from one sample sequenced in a study of naive and memory T cell subsets. The beta constant-region primer was an equimolar mix of two oligonucleotides covering TRBC1 and TRBC2. A single record per CDR3 protein comes from TCRdb applying MiXCR to the UMI-ligation and nested PCR reads. Of roughly 140,000 distinct CDR3 sequences in the sample, over 15% are singletons; the top ten hold more than 0.13%. The sample was naive CD4+ T cells from blood. The receptors here all came from a human donor in good health.

This clonotype was picked up a small number of times. The chain uses TRBV29-1 and TRBJ2-1; D perhaps matches TRBD2 (6 bases). CDR1 is SQVTM, CDR2 ANQGSEA, per germline. The CDR3 has 13 amino acids. Trimming stripped 0 bases from V and 3 bases from J, with 6 bases between. The chain's CDR3 is CSVEEDYYNEQFF. CDR3 coding DNA: TGCAGCGTTGAAGAGGACTACTACAATGAGCAGTTCTTC.

This clonotype was recorded a few times. CDR3 in DNA: TGCGCCAGCAGCCCCAACGGACAGGGGCTCCATGGCTACACCTTC. It specifies CASSPNGQGLHGYTF. This sequence joins TRBV4-3 and TRBJ1-2; TRBD1 aligns across 9 bases. The CDR3 runs to 15 residues. CDR1 LGHNA and CDR2 YSLEER come from the germline V gene. The ends lost 4 bases at V and 6 bases at J; junction bases unmatched: 9.

The chain couples TRBV7-6 to TRBJ2-1; 7 bases are shared with TRBD2. The length of the CDR3 is 14 residues. Germline values: CDR1 SGHVS, CDR2 FNYEAQ. The ends lost 4 bases at V and 8 bases at J; junction bases unmatched: 8. The DNA for the CDR3 is TGTGCCAGCAGCTCTGTCTCGGCGGGGGATGAGCAGTTCTTC. It codes for CASSSVSAGDEQFF.

The chain recombines TRBV2 with TRBJ2-2, with D hard to call. This CDR3 region has 14 residues. Germline values: CDR1 SNHLY, CDR2 FYNNEI. V lost 2 bases, J lost 2 bases, and 6 bases lay in between. CDR3 nucleotide sequence: TGTGCCAGCAGTGAATTGGGAAACACCGGGGAGCTGTTTTTT. This codes for CASSELGNTGELFF.

The V call is TRBV2, the J call TRBJ1-1; D call uncertain. The CDR3 contains 14 residues. V was shortened by 3 bases and J by 4 bases, with 12 bases between the two germline ends. Germline CDR1 SNHLY, CDR2 FYNNEI. The CDR3 DNA is TGTGCCAGCAGTGAGTGGCAGGCGGCCACTGAAGCTTTCTTT. Residues: CASSEWQAATEAFF.

This clonotype appeared a few times. The genes are TRBV7-3 and TRBJ2-7; the match to TRBD2 covers 11 bases. The J segment lost 0 bases and the V segment lost 5 bases, leaving 3 bases of the junction unmatched. CDR1 is SGHTA and CDR2 is FQGTGA in the germline V gene. The CDR3 has 15 amino acids. The CDR3 sequence is CASSPSGGSSYEQYF. CDR3 in DNA: TGTGCCAGCAGCCCTAGCGGGGGGAGCTCCTACGAGCAGTACTTC.